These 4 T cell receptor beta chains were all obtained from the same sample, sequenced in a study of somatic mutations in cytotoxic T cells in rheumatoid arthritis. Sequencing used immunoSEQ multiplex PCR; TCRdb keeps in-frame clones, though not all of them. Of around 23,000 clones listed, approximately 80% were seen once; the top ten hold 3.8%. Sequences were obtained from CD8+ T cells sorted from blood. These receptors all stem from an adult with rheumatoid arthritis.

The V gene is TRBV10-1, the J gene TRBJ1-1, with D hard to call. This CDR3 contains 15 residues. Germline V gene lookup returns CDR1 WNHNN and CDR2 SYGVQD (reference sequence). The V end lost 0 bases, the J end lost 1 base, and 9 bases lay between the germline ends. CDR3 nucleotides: TGCGCCAGCAGTGAGTCGATGGAGGGGAACACTGAAGCTTTCTTT. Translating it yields CASSESMEGNTEAFF.

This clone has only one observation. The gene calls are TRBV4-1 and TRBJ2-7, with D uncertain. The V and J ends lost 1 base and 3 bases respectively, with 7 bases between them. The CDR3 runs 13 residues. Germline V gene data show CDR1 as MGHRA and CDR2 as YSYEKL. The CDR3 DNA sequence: TGCGCCAGCAGCCAAGCTCAGCACTACGAGCAGTACTTC. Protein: CASSQAQHYEQYF.

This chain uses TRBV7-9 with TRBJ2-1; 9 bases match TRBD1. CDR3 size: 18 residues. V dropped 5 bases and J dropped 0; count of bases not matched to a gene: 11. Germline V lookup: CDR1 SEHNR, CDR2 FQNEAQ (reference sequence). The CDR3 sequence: CASSRLRTGGLSYNEQFF. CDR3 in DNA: TGTGCCAGCAGCCGACTCCGAACAGGGGGCCTCTCCTACAATGAGCAGTTCTTC.

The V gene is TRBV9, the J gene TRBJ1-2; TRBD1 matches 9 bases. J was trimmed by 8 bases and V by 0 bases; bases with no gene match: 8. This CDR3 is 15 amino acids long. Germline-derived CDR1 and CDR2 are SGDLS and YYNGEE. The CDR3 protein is CASSVGGGTGQGYTF. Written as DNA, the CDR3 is TGTGCCAGCAGCGTAGGGGGAGGGACAGGGCAAGGCTACACCTTC.